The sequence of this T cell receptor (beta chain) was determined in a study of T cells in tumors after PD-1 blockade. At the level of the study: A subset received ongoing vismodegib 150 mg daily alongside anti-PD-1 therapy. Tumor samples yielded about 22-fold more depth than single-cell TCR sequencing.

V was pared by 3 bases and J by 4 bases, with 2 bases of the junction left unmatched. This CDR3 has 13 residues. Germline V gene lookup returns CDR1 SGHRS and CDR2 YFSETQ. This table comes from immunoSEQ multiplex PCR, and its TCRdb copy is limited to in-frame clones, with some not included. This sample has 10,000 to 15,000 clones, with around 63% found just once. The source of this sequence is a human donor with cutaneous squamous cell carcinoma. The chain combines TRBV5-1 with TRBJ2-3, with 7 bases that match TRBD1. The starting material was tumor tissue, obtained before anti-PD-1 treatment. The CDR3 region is CASSWGTADTQYF. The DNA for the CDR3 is TGCGCCAGCAGCTGGGGGACAGCAGATACGCAGTATTTT.